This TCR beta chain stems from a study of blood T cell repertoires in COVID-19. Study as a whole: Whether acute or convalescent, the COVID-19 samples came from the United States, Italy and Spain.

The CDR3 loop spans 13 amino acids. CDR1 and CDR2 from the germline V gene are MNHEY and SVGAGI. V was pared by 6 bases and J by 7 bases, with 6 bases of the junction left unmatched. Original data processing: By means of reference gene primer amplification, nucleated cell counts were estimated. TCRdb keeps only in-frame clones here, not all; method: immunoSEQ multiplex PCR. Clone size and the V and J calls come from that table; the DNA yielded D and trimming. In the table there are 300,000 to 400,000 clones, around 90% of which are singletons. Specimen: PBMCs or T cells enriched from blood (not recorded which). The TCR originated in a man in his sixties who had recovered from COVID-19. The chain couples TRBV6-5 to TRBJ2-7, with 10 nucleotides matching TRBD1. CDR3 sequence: CASRDGQGGEQYF. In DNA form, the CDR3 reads TGTGCCAGCAGGGACGGACAGGGGGGGGAGCAGTACTTC.